This TCR beta chain was recorded in a study of shared clonotypes between healthy human individuals. The ends were cut back, 3 bases at V and 2 bases at J, with 12 bases in the middle. CDR3 length: 14 amino acids. The germline gives CDR1 SGDLS, CDR2 YYNGEE. Several immunoSEQ plates received, in even portions, the genomic DNA of each subset. Some clones are missing from TCRdb's copy, which holds only in-frame ones; the method was immunoSEQ multiplex PCR. The repertoire holds 2 million to 2.5 million clones, with 95% as singletons. This chain links TRBV9 with TRBJ2-7, with a possible D match to TRBD1 (6 bases). Material for sequencing was naive CD4+ T cells sorted from blood. Subset described: CD45RA+ positively selected. This receptor was identified in a man younger than 30 in good health. The CDR3 reads CASSGQGSTYEQYF. Written as DNA, the CDR3 is TGTGCCAGCAGCGGTCAGGGGTCCACCTACGAGCAGTACTTC.